The sequence of this T cell receptor beta chain was determined in a study of shared clonotypes between healthy human individuals (dated by TCRdb to the early 2020s). Notes on the research overall: A few men and two women, aged 18 to 49 years, made up the cohort. For each donor, CD4 naive and CD4 memory were each run on three plates, CD8 naive on two plates, and CD8 memory on one plate. The study deeply sequenced blood TCR repertoires of five healthy adults to estimate repertoire size and the extent of clonotype sharing between individuals. To increase sequencing depth and limit assay-specific biases, different laboratories used diverse techniques to prepare libraries and sequence TCR repertoires. Leukapheresis yielded between about 0.94 and 10 billion PBMCs per donor. Study-wide conclusions, independent of this receptor: Incomplete sequencing was indicated by rarefaction of sorted-subset datasets, despite the large sequencing depth. Clonotypes shared by all four sorted-subset donors showed higher generation probabilities than non-shared clonotypes. Naive subsets generally had larger estimated clonotype richness than memory subsets. When several donors were compared, the shared fraction of clonotypes was roughly 4.8% for naive CD4, about 4% for naive CD8, 2% to 2.5% for memory CD4, and under 0.5% for memory CD8. Pairwise subsampling led to the expectation that sequencing depth would affect the degree of clonotype sharing among donors. Only blood was sampled, and tissue TCR repertoires likely differ from those in blood. Because the study included a small number of donors, the genetic and exposure-history diversity represented was limited.

As for this clone: Its specific antigen is unknown. No base-level quality is on record; no much larger clone is a single base apart. At the DNA level, this CDR3 is encoded by other sequences in the same sample as well.

Using the deep immunoSEQ assay, TCR CDR3 regions were amplified from genomic DNA by multiplex PCR. Genomic DNA extracted from each cell subset was distributed evenly over all wells of several immunoSEQ 96-well plates, and each plate served as one replicate. For sorted subsets, 200 to 250 ng genomic DNA, equal to 30,000 or so T cell genomes, was loaded into each replicate PCR. The purified libraries were quantified using a Qubit 3.0 fluorometer, sized with a Bioanalyzer 2100, and then quantified again using the KAPA Library Quantification kit. Every immunoSEQ 96-well plate was sequenced on a separate single-read 150-cycle Illumina NextSeq 550 flow cell. The original methods were these. Because the immunoSEQ output included only junctional sequences and no quality scores, the filtering could not be the same as the filtering used for full-length reads. Sequences were annotated with PyIR, a Python wrapper for IgBLAST v1.9, and V/J genes and CDR3 were assigned using IMGT germline references. Any read was removed if the V/J assignment was weak (E-value above 1e-6), the CDR3 was missing, or the read contained stop codons, out-of-frame junctions, or ambiguous translated residues. V3J clonotypes were defined as sequences sharing an identical inferred V gene, J gene, and CDR3 amino acid sequence. Percentage overlap between repertoires was computed as shared unique clonotypes divided by the size of the smaller repertoire. Richness of each repertoire was evaluated using RTK rarefaction, the Chao1 estimator, and Recon v2.1 estimates of unobserved clonotypes. Generation probabilities were computed with OLGA for all TCRbeta clonotypes obtained by the gDNA method from four donors. TCRdb's version of the immuneACCESS table is confined to in-frame rearrangements and falls short of the full clone set. An unresolved V gene accounts for under half of the shortfall where checked; the remainder is of unknown origin. V, J and clone size reflect that table, while D and trimming were determined from the DNA. The sample contains around 2,100,000 clones, approximately 94% of them found a single time. 0.95% to 1.5% of the sample comes from the top ten.

CD8 naive samples were CD45RO-negative cells positively selected for CCR7, giving a CD45RA+CCR7+ population that excluded TemRA cells. The donors were healthy, HIV-negative adults who had no recently reported acute infections or vaccinations. All donors were Caucasian adults living in Nashville, Tennessee, USA. Blood was obtained by leukapheresis, after which PBMCs were separated by Ficoll-Histopaque density gradient centrifugation and cryopreserved in liquid nitrogen vapor phase. Analytical flow cytometry was used to check the purity and quantity of each magnetically sorted T cell population. Each sorted fraction had its genomic DNA isolated and then quantified by UV absorbance on a Nanodrop 2000c. Taken from cysteine to phenylalanine, the CDR3 has 14 residues. Only CDR3 DNA remains: 42 bases, in frame from the first base. Reading the germline V gene (reference sequence) gives CDR1 LNHDA and CDR2 SQIVND. The germline V end is reduced by 5 bases and the J end by 4 bases; junction bases left unmatched: 3.

This chain is built from TRBV19 and TRBJ2-7, and TRBD2 aligns with 12 junction nucleotides. This receptor was identified in a man aged 18 to 30 in good health. The sample was naive CD8+ T cells sorted from blood. The cell subset or site tag for this specimen amounts to: CD45RA+CCR7+. The CDR3 protein: CASSPGTSGYEQYF. The DNA sequence follows: TGTGCCAGTAGTCCCGGGACTAGCGGGTACGAGCAGTACTTC.